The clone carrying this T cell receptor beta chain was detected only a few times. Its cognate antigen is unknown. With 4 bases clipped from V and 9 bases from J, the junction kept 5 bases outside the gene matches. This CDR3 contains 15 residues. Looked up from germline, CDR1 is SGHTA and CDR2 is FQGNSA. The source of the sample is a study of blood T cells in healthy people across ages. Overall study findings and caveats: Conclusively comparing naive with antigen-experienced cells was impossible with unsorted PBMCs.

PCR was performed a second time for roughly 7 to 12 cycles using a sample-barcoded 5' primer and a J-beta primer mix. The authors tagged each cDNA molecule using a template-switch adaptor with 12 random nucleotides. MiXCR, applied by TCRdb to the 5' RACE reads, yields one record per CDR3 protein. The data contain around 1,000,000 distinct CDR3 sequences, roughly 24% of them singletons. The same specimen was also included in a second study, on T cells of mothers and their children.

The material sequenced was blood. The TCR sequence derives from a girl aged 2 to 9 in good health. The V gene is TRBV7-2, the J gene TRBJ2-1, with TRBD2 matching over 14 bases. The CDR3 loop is CASSSGLAGVREQFF. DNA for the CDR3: TGTGCCAGCAGCTCGGGACTAGCGGGAGTTCGTGAGCAGTTCTTC.